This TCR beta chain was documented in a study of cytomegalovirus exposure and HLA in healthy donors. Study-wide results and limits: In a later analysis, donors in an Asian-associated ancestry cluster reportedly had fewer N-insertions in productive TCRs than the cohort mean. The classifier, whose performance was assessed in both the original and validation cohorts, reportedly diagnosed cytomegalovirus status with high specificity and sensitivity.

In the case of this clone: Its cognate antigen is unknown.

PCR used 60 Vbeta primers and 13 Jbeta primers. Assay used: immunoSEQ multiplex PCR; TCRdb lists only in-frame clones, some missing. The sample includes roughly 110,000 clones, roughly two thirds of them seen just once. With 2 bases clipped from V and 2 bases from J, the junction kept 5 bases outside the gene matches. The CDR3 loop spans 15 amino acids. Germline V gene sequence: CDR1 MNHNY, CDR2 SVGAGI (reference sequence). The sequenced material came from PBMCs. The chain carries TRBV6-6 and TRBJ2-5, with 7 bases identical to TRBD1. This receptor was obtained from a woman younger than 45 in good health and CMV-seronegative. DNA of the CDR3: TGTGCCAGCAGTTACAAGGACAGGACTCAAGAGACCCAGTACTTC. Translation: CASSYKDRTQETQYF.